This entry lists 25 T cell receptor beta chains sequenced from one sample in a study of human T cells and chemical hapten exposure. The time point was: pre-sensitization, week 0. Treatment indicated: therapeutic diphenylcyclopropenone sensitization with weekly scalp DPC. TCRdb analysed the RACE reads with MiXCR anew, one entry per CDR3 protein. The sample consists of tens of thousands of distinct CDR3 sequences, roughly a tenth of them appearing once. The starting material was whole blood, obtained in connection with sensitization to the hapten diphenylcyclopropenone (DPC). The source is a woman aged 40 to 55 with alopecia areata. Some clones in this sample may be carry-over from other donors' samples.

This clonotype was observed at least ten times. V and J are TRBV6-2 or TRBV6-3 and TRBJ1-1; 12 bases line up with TRBD1. Germline V gives CDR1 MNHEY, CDR2 SVGEGT. The CDR3 covers 16 residues. V lost 4 bases to trimming and J lost 3 bases; unmatched junction nucleotides: 6. The CDR3 DNA is TGTGCCAGCAGTTCCCGGGACAGGGGGCCCCACACTGAAGCTTTCTTT. Translated: CASSSRDRGPHTEAFF.

This clonotype was counted ten times or more. The V and J genes are TRBV23-1 and TRBJ1-1; D is uncertain. TRBV23-1 is labeled an ORF, and its function is uncertain. The CDR3 totals 12 residues. Between the trimmed V and J ends, which lost 8 bases and 6 bases, there was a span of 13 bases. The CDR3 spells CASRPLKAEAFF. Written as DNA, the CDR3 is TGCGCCAGCCGGCCACTGAAAGCTGAAGCTTTCTTT.

This clonotype was counted between two and nine times. This sequence joins TRBV25-1 and TRBJ1-3; D might be TRBD1 (6 bases). The CDR3 contains 14 residues. Trimming removed 2 bases at V and 2 bases at J, with 7 bases between. The V gene's germline CDR1 is MGHDK and CDR2 SYGVNS. The CDR3 sequence: CASSEAGAGNTIYF. The CDR3, as DNA: TGTGCCAGCAGTGAAGCAGGGGCTGGAAACACCATATATTTT.

This clonotype was observed at least ten times. V and J are TRBV12-3 or TRBV12-4 and TRBJ2-7; D possibly matches TRBD1 or TRBD2 (5 bases each). The germline V and J ends were trimmed by 4 bases and 1 base, with 14 bases remaining between them. This CDR3 has 15 residues. The CDR3 spells CASSSLGANSYEQYF. The DNA for the CDR3 is TGTGCCAGCAGTTCTCTCGGGGCAAATTCCTACGAGCAGTACTTC.

This clonotype was seen at least ten times. This sequence joins TRBV6-6 and TRBJ2-3; 16 bases agree with TRBD2. V shed 5 bases, J shed 5 bases, and the junction held 10 bases outside the gene matches. The germline CDR1 and CDR2 sequences are MNHNY and SVGAGI (reference sequence). CDR3 length: 18 residues. The CDR3 reads CASSDWGLAGGRRDTQYF. The CDR3 nucleotides read TGTGCCAGCAGTGACTGGGGACTAGCGGGGGGGCGTCGAGATACGCAGTATTTT.

The V call is TRBV7-3, the J call TRBJ1-1; D is undetermined. This CDR3 contains 15 residues. V lost 1 base to trimming and J lost 0 bases, with 9 bases between them. Germline values: CDR1 SGHTA, CDR2 FQGTGA. This chain's CDR3 is CASSLRPGMNTEAFF. The CDR3 region has the DNA TGTGCCAGCAGCTTAAGACCGGGGATGAACACTGAAGCTTTCTTT.

This clonotype was counted many times. J is TRBJ2-2 and V is TRBV24-1; either TRBD1 or TRBD2 may supply D (5 bases each). The CDR3 extends over 14 amino acids. The ends were cut back, 7 bases at V and 0 bases at J, with 8 bases in the middle. Germline CDR1 and CDR2: KGHDR and SFDVKD. The CDR3 protein is CATREGPNTGELFF. CDR3 DNA: TGTGCCACCAGAGAGGGGCCGAACACCGGGGAGCTGTTTTTT.

This clonotype was detected many times. J is TRBJ2-4 and V is TRBV2, with 7 bases that match TRBD1. This CDR3 has 15 amino acids. V was clipped by 6 bases and J by 0 bases; unmatched bases: 5. Germline V gene lookup returns CDR1 SNHLY and CDR2 FYNNEI. The CDR3 DNA sequence: TGTGCCAGCAGGGCACAGGGGATAGCCAAAAACATTCAGTACTTC. Amino acids: CASRAQGIAKNIQYF. The entire variable domain, with the rest obtained from reference TRBV2 and TRBJ2-4, is as follows: EPEVTQTPSHQVTQMGQEVILRCVPISNHLYFYWYRQILGQKVEFLVSFYNNEISEKSEIFDDQFSVERPDGSNFTLKIRSTKLEDSAMYFCASRAQGIAKNIQYFGAGTRLSVL.

The V and J genes are TRBV6-1 and TRBJ2-4; 9 bases match TRBD2. The V segment lost 4 bases and the J segment 0 bases; nucleotides outside the gene matches: 10. The CDR3 extends over 18 amino acids. The V gene's germline CDR1 is MNHNS and CDR2 SASEGT. The CDR3 spells CASSVGAGGQLAKNIQYF. CDR3 bases: TGTGCCAGCAGTGTCGGGGCGGGGGGGCAGTTAGCCAAAAACATTCAGTACTTC.

In its sample, this clonotype was seen many times. The chain joins TRBV5-5 to TRBJ2-5; D is perhaps TRBD1 (5 bases). Looked up from germline, CDR1 is SGHKS and CDR2 is YYEKEE (reference sequence). Trimming left V 3 bases short and J 2 bases short, with 14 bases between. The CDR3 is 15 residues long. CDR3 coding DNA: TGTGCCAGCAGCTCCCTTCGACAGTGGCAAGAGACCCAGTACTTC. This codes for CASSSLRQWQETQYF.

This clonotype occurred a few times. V and J are TRBV29-1 and TRBJ2-7; no clear D. Per germline, CDR1 SQVTM and CDR2 ANQGSEA. V lost 3 bases and J lost 0, with 9 bases in between. The CDR3 runs to 13 residues. The CDR3 spells CSVEWLGSYEQYF. CDR3 DNA: TGCAGCGTTGAGTGGCTCGGCTCCTACGAGCAGTACTTC.

This clonotype was recorded many times. The chain carries TRBV7-9 and TRBJ2-3; D remains ambiguous. Deletions cut 5 bases from V and 2 bases from J, with 2 bases between. The CDR3 consists of 11 residues. Germline V CDR1 and CDR2: SEHNR, FQNEAQ (reference sequence). CDR3 in DNA: TGTGCCAGCAGCGCCACAGATACGCAGTATTTT. As protein: CASSATDTQYF.

Only a few counts were recorded for this clonotype. The gene calls are TRBV12-3 or TRBV12-4 and TRBJ2-5; D remains unclear. The CDR3 consists of 10 residues. The V gene lost 8 bases and the J gene lost 4 bases, with 5 bases spanning the gap. CDR3 nucleotides: TGTGCCAGCGGTAGAGAGACCCAGTACTTC. Its translation is CASGRETQYF.

This clonotype was counted at least ten times. This sequence joins TRBV13 and TRBJ2-7, with D possibly matching TRBD1 (6 bases). Germline V lookup: CDR1 PRHDT, CDR2 FYEKMQ (reference sequence). V lost 4 bases and J 3 bases, leaving 16 bases between the germline ends. This CDR3 has 15 residues. The CDR3 nucleotides read TGTGCCAGCAGCTCCCGGCCAGGGGTAAGCTACGAGCAGTACTTC. Its protein is CASSSRPGVSYEQYF.

This clonotype has only a few counts. V gene TRBV20-1 combines with J gene TRBJ2-6; TRBD1 agrees at 12 bases. From germline, CDR1 is DFQATT and CDR2 SNEGSKA (reference sequence). V trimming: 5 bases; J trimming: 3 bases; junction bases outside the gene matches: 11. The CDR3 is 18 residues long. CDR3 in DNA: TGCAGTGCTGTAAATCCGGGACAGGGGGCATTTGGGGCCAACGTCCTGACTTTC. It yields the protein CSAVNPGQGAFGANVLTF.

This clonotype showed up just a few times. The CDR3 reads CSASRRVAGDEQYF. The CDR3 DNA follows: TGCAGTGCTAGTCGGAGGGTCGCCGGGGACGAGCAGTACTTC. The V gene is TRBV20-1, the J gene TRBJ2-7; a possible D gene is TRBD2 (6 bases). Germline CDR1 and CDR2: DFQATT and SNEGSKA (reference sequence). Trimming left V 3 bases short and J 5 bases short, with 17 bases between. This CDR3 is built from 14 residues.

V is TRBV6-6 and J is TRBJ2-5, with D possibly called TRBD1 or TRBD2 (5 bases each). Germline assignment: CDR1 MNHNY and CDR2 SVGAGI (reference sequence). CDR3 length equals 17 residues. Between the trimmed V and J ends, which lost 2 bases and 1 base, there was a span of 17 bases. The DNA for the CDR3 is TGTGCCAGCAGTTACACCCCCCCCCCGGGACCCCAAGAGACCCAGTACTTC. It encodes CASSYTPPPGPQETQYF.

This clonotype was seen many times. The V and J genes are TRBV7-2 and TRBJ1-1; the match to TRBD1 covers 8 bases. V lost 8 bases and J lost 1; bases outside the gene matches: 9. Germline CDR1 reads SGHTA; CDR2 reads FQGNSA. The CDR3 consists of 15 residues. The CDR3 here is CASQVQGTGNTEAFF. The DNA of the CDR3 is TGTGCCAGCCAAGTACAGGGGACAGGGAACACTGAAGCTTTCTTT.

The rearrangement links TRBV6-5 to TRBJ1-3; D is ambiguous. CDR1 and CDR2 from the germline V gene are MNHEY and SVGAGI. The CDR3 is 15 residues long. V dropped 2 bases and J dropped 0 bases, with 8 bases sitting between them. In nucleotides, the CDR3 is TGTGCCAGCAGTTACGCAGGTGGCTCTGGAAACACCATATATTTT. Translated: CASSYAGGSGNTIYF.

This chain uses TRBV5-1 with TRBJ1-2, with TRBD1 as a possible D gene (5 bases). V lost 0 bases and J lost 7, with 16 bases in between. This CDR3 spans 15 amino acids. Germline assignment: CDR1 SGHRS and CDR2 YFSETQ. The CDR3 DNA reads as TGCGCCAGCAGCTTGGAGGGCAGGGCCCAAAGTGGCTACACCTTC. It codes for CASSLEGRAQSGYTF.

The V and J genes are TRBV11-2 and TRBJ2-5, with 11 bases aligning to TRBD2. With 5 bases clipped from V and 1 base from J, the junction kept 6 bases outside the gene matches. This CDR3 has 16 residues. Germline assignment: CDR1 SGHAT and CDR2 FQNNGV. The CDR3 region is CASSPRGLAAQETQYF. Here the CDR3 DNA reads TGTGCCAGCAGCCCTCGGGGACTAGCGGCCCAAGAGACCCAGTACTTC.

This clonotype was counted only a few times. This chain uses TRBV6-2 or TRBV6-3 with TRBJ2-6, with a tentative D call TRBD2 (5 bases). Germline V gives CDR1 MNHEY, CDR2 SVGEGT. The V end was cut by 2 bases, the J end by 0 bases, with 5 bases between. The CDR3 runs to 15 residues. CDR3 in amino acids: CASSYGSSGANVLTF. CDR3 coding DNA: TGTGCCAGCAGTTACGGGAGCTCTGGGGCCAACGTCCTGACTTTC.

This clonotype was observed a handful of times. The V and J genes are TRBV6-2 or TRBV6-3 and TRBJ1-6; D ambiguous. The V gene's germline CDR1 is MNHEY and CDR2 SVGEGT. Trimming took off 2 bases at V and 14 bases at J, with 16 bases between the two ends. This CDR3 comprises 14 residues. The CDR3 DNA is TGTGCCAGCAGTTACGAACGGTTGACGAGGGCCCTCCACTTT. Translated: CASSYERLTRALHF.

This clonotype was detected a few times. V gene TRBV7-2 combines with J gene TRBJ1-1; D ambiguous. The CDR3 has 14 amino acids. The V and J ends lost 2 bases and 2 bases respectively, with 9 bases between them. Germline CDR1 SGHTA, CDR2 FQGNSA. CDR3: CASSLIVENTEAFF. For the CDR3, the DNA is TGTGCCAGCAGCTTAATTGTGGAAAACACTGAAGCTTTCTTT.

V gene TRBV24-1 combines with J gene TRBJ2-4; D is possibly TRBD2 (5 bases). Per the germline V gene, CDR1 is KGHDR and CDR2 is SFDVKD. This CDR3 is 13 amino acids long. Trimming removed 6 bases from V and 7 bases from J, with 12 bases in between. CDR3 residues: CATSPEGSNIQYF. The CDR3 DNA reads as TGTGCCACCAGTCCCGAGGGCAGTAACATTCAGTACTTC.